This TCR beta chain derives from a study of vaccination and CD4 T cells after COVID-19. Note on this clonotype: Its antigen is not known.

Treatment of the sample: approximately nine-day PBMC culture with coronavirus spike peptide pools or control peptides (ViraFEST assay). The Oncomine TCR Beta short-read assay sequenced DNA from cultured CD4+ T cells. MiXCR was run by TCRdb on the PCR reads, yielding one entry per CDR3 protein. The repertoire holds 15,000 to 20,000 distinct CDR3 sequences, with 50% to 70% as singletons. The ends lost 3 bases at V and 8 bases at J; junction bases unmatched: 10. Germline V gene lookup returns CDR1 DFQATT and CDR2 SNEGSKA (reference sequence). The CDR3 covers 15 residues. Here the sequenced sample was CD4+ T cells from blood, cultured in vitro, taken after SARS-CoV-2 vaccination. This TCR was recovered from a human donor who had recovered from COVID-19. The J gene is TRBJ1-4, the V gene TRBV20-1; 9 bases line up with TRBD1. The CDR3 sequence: CSAREWDRADEKLFF. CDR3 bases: TGCAGTGCTAGGGAGTGGGACAGGGCGGACGAAAAACTGTTTTTT.